This T cell receptor beta chain is from a study of sequential checkpoint blockade in melanoma. Of note for this clone: The antigen remains undetermined.

Study-wide results and limits: Response in arm A was associated with pretreatment TIL clonality.

The CDR3 consists of 13 residues. V lost 0 bases and J 1 base, leaving 7 bases between the germline ends. Germline V gene data show CDR1 as GTSNPN and CDR2 as SVGIG (reference sequence). Treatment in this sample: randomized to nivolumab then ipilimumab (arm A) or the reverse (arm B). Produced via immunoSEQ multiplex PCR; TCRdb's table is partial and in-frame only. Of about 7,200 clones in the sample, 20% to 25% were seen once. The rearrangement joins TRBV30 to TRBJ2-7; D gene uncertain. Sequenced material: tumor tissue (inferred from file names), taken from a patient given nivolumab and ipilimumab in sequence. The receptor comes from a human donor with melanoma. CDR3 loop: CAWSVSASYEQYF. CDR3 nucleotide sequence: TGTGCCTGGAGTGTCTCAGCATCCTACGAGCAGTACTTC.